This paragraph reports one T cell receptor beta chain. Several immunoSEQ plates held equal portions of the genomic DNA taken from each subset. The protocol was immunoSEQ multiplex PCR, while the TCRdb copy is restricted to in-frame clones and leaves out a portion. The sample includes approximately 650,000 clones, just under 97% of them seen just once. This sample is drawn from a study of shared clonotypes between healthy human individuals. Turning to the study itself: Each donor contributed plates that comprised three CD4 naive, three CD4 memory, two CD8 naive and one CD8 memory.

CD8 cells regarded as naive lacked CD45RO, were positively chosen for CCR7, and omitted terminally differentiated effector memory CD45RA+ cells. Recent acute infections and vaccinations were absent in the healthy HIV-negative adult donors. Trimming cost V 8 bases and J 3 bases; bases outside gene matches: 2. Germline V gene data show CDR1 as MDHEN and CDR2 as SYDVKM. This CDR3 is built from 13 residues. The clonotype was recovered from a woman aged 25 to 39 in good health. Sequenced sample: naive CD8+ T cells sorted from blood. This chain joins TRBV28 and TRBJ1-1; 11 bases line up with TRBD1. CDR3 DNA: TGTGCCAGCTGGGACAGGGGGGACACTGAAGCTTTCTTT. Translated, it gives CASWDRGDTEAFF.